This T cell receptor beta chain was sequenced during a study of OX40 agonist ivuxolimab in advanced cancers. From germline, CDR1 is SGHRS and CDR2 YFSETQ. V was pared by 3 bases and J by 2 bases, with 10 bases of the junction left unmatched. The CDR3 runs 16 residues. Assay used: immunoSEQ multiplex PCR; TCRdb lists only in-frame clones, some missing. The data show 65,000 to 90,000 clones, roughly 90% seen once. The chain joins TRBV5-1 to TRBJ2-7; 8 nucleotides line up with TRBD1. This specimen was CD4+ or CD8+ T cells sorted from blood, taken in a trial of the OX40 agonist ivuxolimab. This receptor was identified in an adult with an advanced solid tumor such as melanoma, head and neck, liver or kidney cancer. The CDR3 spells CASSSNTGGITYEQYF. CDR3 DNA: TGCGCCAGCAGCTCAAATACAGGGGGGATTACCTACGAGCAGTACTTC.